The rows below give T cell receptor beta chains drawn from one sample of a study of glioma-infiltrating T cells after dendritic cell vaccination. Only in-frame clones appear in the TCRdb table, and some are missing; sequencing was by immunoSEQ multiplex PCR. The repertoire holds 100,000 or so clones, with about 90% as singletons. Specimen: blood, collected after dendritic cell vaccination. The receptors come from a human donor with glioblastoma. The CDR3 runs from the conserved cysteine through the conserved F or W. Each record gives: V gene, clone size, J gene, CDR3 length, CDR3 protein. Size is stated for part of the rows, as once, few or many counts, or as a class when the clone is expanded.

v_call: TRBV7-3
clone_size: -
j_call: TRBJ1-2
cdr3_length: 15
cdr3_aa: CASSSTRTGGYGYTF

v_call: TRBV11-3
clone_size: -
j_call: TRBJ2-7
cdr3_length: 16
cdr3_aa: CASSSRLAGDPHEQYF

v_call: TRBV10-1
clone_size: -
j_call: TRBJ1-5
cdr3_length: 19
cdr3_aa: CASSAPLRIDRVGNQPQHF

v_call: TRBV10-1
clone_size: -
j_call: TRBJ2-1
cdr3_length: 15
cdr3_aa: CASSGRGSSYNEQFF

v_call: TRBV4-2
clone_size: -
j_call: TRBJ2-7
cdr3_length: 14
cdr3_aa: CASSQVGQGAEQYF

v_call: TRBV15
clone_size: -
j_call: TRBJ2-4
cdr3_length: 15
cdr3_aa: CATSWGVLAKNIQYF

v_call: TRBV19
clone_size: -
j_call: TRBJ2-7
cdr3_length: 14
cdr3_aa: CASSTSGTAYEQYF

v_call: TRBV9
clone_size: -
j_call: TRBJ1-2
cdr3_length: 14
cdr3_aa: CASSVGQGGYGYTF

v_call: TRBV7-3
clone_size: -
j_call: TRBJ1-1
cdr3_length: 15
cdr3_aa: CASSLTGQLNTEAFF

v_call: TRBV5-6
clone_size: -
j_call: TRBJ2-1
cdr3_length: 15
cdr3_aa: CASSFGTGRYNEQFF

v_call: TRBV6-5
clone_size: -
j_call: TRBJ1-2
cdr3_length: 16
cdr3_aa: CASSYWARQTNYGYTF

v_call: TRBV10-3
clone_size: once
j_call: TRBJ2-3
cdr3_length: 17
cdr3_aa: CAISDYPGTGSTDTQYF

v_call: TRBV5-1
clone_size: -
j_call: TRBJ1-1
cdr3_length: 13
cdr3_aa: CASSVTENTEAFF

v_call: TRBV30
clone_size: -
j_call: TRBJ1-4
cdr3_length: 12
cdr3_aa: CAWSAEGEKLFF

v_call: TRBV7-8
clone_size: once
j_call: TRBJ1-1
cdr3_length: 14
cdr3_aa: CASSFQDRNTEAFF

v_call: TRBV21-1
clone_size: -
j_call: TRBJ2-7
cdr3_length: 15
cdr3_aa: CASSKSSLGALQQYF

v_call: TRBV5-1
clone_size: -
j_call: TRBJ1-1
cdr3_length: 15
cdr3_aa: CASSLGIQGNTEAFF

v_call: TRBV11-3
clone_size: -
j_call: TRBJ1-2
cdr3_length: 17
cdr3_aa: CASSLDKWIPEDYGYTF

v_call: TRBV7-9
clone_size: -
j_call: TRBJ1-2
cdr3_length: 12
cdr3_aa: CASSLDSYGYTF

v_call: TRBV18
clone_size: -
j_call: TRBJ2-5
cdr3_length: 13
cdr3_aa: CASSLLGWETQYF

v_call: TRBV4-2
clone_size: once
j_call: TRBJ2-7
cdr3_length: 15
cdr3_aa: CASSQDLEHPYEQYF

v_call: TRBV4-2
clone_size: -
j_call: TRBJ2-6
cdr3_length: 18
cdr3_aa: CASSQYDTGLSGANVLTF

v_call: TRBV7-9
clone_size: -
j_call: TRBJ1-1
cdr3_length: 13
cdr3_aa: CASREVAYAEAFF

v_call: TRBV4-2
clone_size: -
j_call: TRBJ1-6
cdr3_length: 15
cdr3_aa: CASSPDREINSPLHF

v_call: TRBV19
clone_size: -
j_call: TRBJ1-5
cdr3_length: 16
cdr3_aa: CASSMHGTGLYQPQHF

v_call: TRBV2
clone_size: -
j_call: TRBJ1-4
cdr3_length: 13
cdr3_aa: CAIRDRGAEKLFF

v_call: TRBV4-2
clone_size: -
j_call: TRBJ1-2
cdr3_length: 15
cdr3_aa: CASSQDLTANYGYTF

v_call: TRBV9
clone_size: -
j_call: TRBJ2-2
cdr3_length: 16
cdr3_aa: CASSVEAGGPYGELFF

v_call: TRBV4-1
clone_size: -
j_call: TRBJ2-7
cdr3_length: 16
cdr3_aa: CASSQEVGTDSYEQYF

v_call: TRBV27
clone_size: -
j_call: TRBJ1-2
cdr3_length: 13
cdr3_aa: CASSLWAGYGYTF

v_call: TRBV6-1
clone_size: -
j_call: TRBJ1-2
cdr3_length: 16
cdr3_aa: CASSEGKGLLNYGYTF

v_call: TRBV30
clone_size: -
j_call: TRBJ1-5
cdr3_length: 13
cdr3_aa: CAWNGQGNQPQHF

v_call: TRBV7-3
clone_size: -
j_call: TRBJ2-1
cdr3_length: 14
cdr3_aa: CASSPSSSYNEQFF

v_call: TRBV7-3
clone_size: -
j_call: TRBJ2-5
cdr3_length: 19
cdr3_aa: CASSLRGGGSGRAVETQYF

v_call: TRBV11-3
clone_size: -
j_call: TRBJ2-3
cdr3_length: 17
cdr3_aa: CASSSNTGSILADTQYF

v_call: TRBV2
clone_size: -
j_call: TRBJ1-5
cdr3_length: 15
cdr3_aa: CASRPGLGSNQPQHF

v_call: TRBV6-1
clone_size: -
j_call: -
cdr3_length: 15
cdr3_aa: CASSATSGAMYEQYF

v_call: TRBV5-6
clone_size: -
j_call: TRBJ2-7
cdr3_length: 13
cdr3_aa: CASSPDRSYEQYF

v_call: TRBV5-1
clone_size: -
j_call: TRBJ2-5
cdr3_length: 13
cdr3_aa: CASNSLGEETQYF

v_call: TRBV27
clone_size: -
j_call: TRBJ1-1
cdr3_length: 15
cdr3_aa: CASSLSGMANTEAFF

v_call: TRBV18
clone_size: -
j_call: TRBJ1-4
cdr3_length: 13
cdr3_aa: CASSPRTGEKLFF

v_call: TRBV2
clone_size: few
j_call: TRBJ2-7
cdr3_length: 14
cdr3_aa: CASSESGGPYEQYF

v_call: TRBV6-1
clone_size: -
j_call: TRBJ2-1
cdr3_length: 16
cdr3_aa: CASSEVITQSYNEQFF